These T cell receptor beta chains were read from a single sample in a study of OX40 agonist ivuxolimab in advanced cancers. Measured with immunoSEQ multiplex PCR; TCRdb has only the in-frame clones, and not every one. Among 50,000 or so clones listed, about nine tenths were seen once. Sequencing used CD4+ or CD8+ T cells sorted from blood, obtained in a trial of the OX40 agonist ivuxolimab. These receptors all come from an adult with an advanced solid tumor such as melanoma, head and neck, liver or kidney cancer. Each CDR3 is given without its conserved first and last residue.

v_gene: TRBV19; j_gene: TRBJ1-2; CDR3aa: ASSIDHGQAYDYGYT
v_gene: TRBV7-3; j_gene: TRBJ2-3; CDR3aa: ASSRRGGTDTQY
v_gene: TRBV30; j_gene: TRBJ1-5; CDR3aa: AWGGPTRPQH
v_gene: TRBV9; j_gene: TRBJ1-5; CDR3aa: ASSPQENQPQH
v_gene: TRBV6-5; j_gene: TRBJ1-2; CDR3aa: ASSQDRAVYGYT
v_gene: TRBV18; j_gene: TRBJ1-4; CDR3aa: ASSPEGDSRGEKLF
v_gene: TRBV18; j_gene: TRBJ1-1; CDR3aa: ASSPLGQGARNTEAF
v_gene: TRBV27; j_gene: TRBJ2-3; CDR3aa: ASSPFAKGEDTQY
v_gene: TRBV5-1; j_gene: TRBJ2-5; CDR3aa: ASVPIPGAQETQY
v_gene: TRBV7-7; j_gene: TRBJ2-3; CDR3aa: ASSDGTGGTDTQY
v_gene: TRBV19; j_gene: TRBJ1-4; CDR3aa: ATRTYTGVNEKLF
v_gene: TRBV2; j_gene: TRBJ2-5; CDR3aa: ASSPGLAGATETQY
v_gene: TRBV19; j_gene: TRBJ1-2; CDR3aa: ASSPSENYGYT
v_gene: TRBV19; j_gene: TRBJ1-1; CDR3aa: ASSNQDGRPEAF
v_gene: TRBV5-4; j_gene: TRBJ2-1; CDR3aa: ASSVGGSGGALYNEQF
v_gene: TRBV14; j_gene: TRBJ1-3; CDR3aa: ASSQDRRNTIY
v_gene: TRBV13; j_gene: TRBJ1-2; CDR3aa: ASSLKGPTPYGYT
v_gene: TRBV2; j_gene: TRBJ2-5; CDR3aa: ASIFGLAGGLQETQY
v_gene: TRBV9; j_gene: TRBJ2-3; CDR3aa: ASSVSRRLAGNLGDTQY
v_gene: TRBV7-9; j_gene: TRBJ2-2; CDR3aa: ASSYGELAGGELF
v_gene: TRBV5-8; j_gene: TRBJ1-5; CDR3aa: ASSLATRSNQPQH
v_gene: TRBV10-1; j_gene: TRBJ2-2; CDR3aa: ASQGVLSGELF
v_gene: TRBV28; j_gene: TRBJ2-4; CDR3aa: ASSIPGNIQY
v_gene: TRBV13; j_gene: TRBJ2-5; CDR3aa: ASSPSTVQETQY
v_gene: TRBV4-2; j_gene: TRBJ1-6; CDR3aa: ASSQFRGALNSPLH
v_gene: TRBV18; j_gene: TRBJ2-7; CDR3aa: ASSPPSGSGEQY
v_gene: TRBV9; j_gene: TRBJ1-1; CDR3aa: ASSFSQGDTEAF
v_gene: TRBV5-4; j_gene: TRBJ2-3; CDR3aa: ASSPPPSGGADTQY
v_gene: TRBV30; j_gene: TRBJ1-6; CDR3aa: AWTGSSYNSPLH
v_gene: TRBV19; j_gene: TRBJ1-5; CDR3aa: ATAKTGKDQPQH
v_gene: TRBV6-1; j_gene: TRBJ1-3; CDR3aa: ASLDRASGNTIY
v_gene: TRBV9; j_gene: TRBJ2-7; CDR3aa: ASSPAGFSYEQY
v_gene: TRBV27; j_gene: TRBJ1-1; CDR3aa: ASSPKGGITEAF